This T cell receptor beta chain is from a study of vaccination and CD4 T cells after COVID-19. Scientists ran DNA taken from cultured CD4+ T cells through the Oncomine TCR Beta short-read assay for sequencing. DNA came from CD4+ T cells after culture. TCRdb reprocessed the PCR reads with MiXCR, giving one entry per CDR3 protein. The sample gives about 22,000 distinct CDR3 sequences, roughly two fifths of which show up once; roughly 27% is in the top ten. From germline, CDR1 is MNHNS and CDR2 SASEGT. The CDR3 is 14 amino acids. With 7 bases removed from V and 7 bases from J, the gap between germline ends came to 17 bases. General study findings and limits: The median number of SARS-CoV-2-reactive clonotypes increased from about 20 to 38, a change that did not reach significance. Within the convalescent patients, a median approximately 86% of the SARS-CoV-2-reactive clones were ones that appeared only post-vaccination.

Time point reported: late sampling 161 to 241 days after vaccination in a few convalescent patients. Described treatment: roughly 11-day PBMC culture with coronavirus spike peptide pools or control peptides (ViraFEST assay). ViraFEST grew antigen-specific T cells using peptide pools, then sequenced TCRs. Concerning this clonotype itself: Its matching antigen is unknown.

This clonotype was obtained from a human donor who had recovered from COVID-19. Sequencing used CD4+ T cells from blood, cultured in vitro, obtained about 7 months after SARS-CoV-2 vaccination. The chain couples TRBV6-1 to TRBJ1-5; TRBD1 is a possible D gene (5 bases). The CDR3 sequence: CASNREGREQPQHF. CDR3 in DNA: TGTGCCAGCAACCGCGAGGGGCGCGAACAGCCCCAGCATTTT.